This entry lists 24 T cell receptor beta chains sequenced from one sample in a study of T cell responses to AZD1222 COVID-19 vaccine. Clones were sequenced by immunoSEQ multiplex PCR, and TCRdb holds only the in-frame ones, with some missing. The sample yields around 150,000 clones, around nine tenths seen once. This sample comprised peripheral blood, obtained on day 0 of AZD1222 vaccination. The receptor source for this set is an adult in good health.

This clone was seen just once. V gene TRBV14 combines with J gene TRBJ2-1; weak D call: TRBD2 (5 bases). This CDR3 has 14 amino acids. CDR1 and CDR2 (germline): SGHDN, FVKESK. With 1 base removed from V and 6 bases from J, the gap between germline ends came to 10 bases. This chain's CDR3 is CASSQGLFFNEQFF. The CDR3 DNA reads as TGTGCCAGCAGCCAAGGACTATTTTTCAATGAGCAGTTCTTC.

This clone was seen a single time. V is TRBV18 and J is TRBJ2-3; a possible D gene is TRBD2 (6 bases). The CDR3 length is 16 residues. Trimming took 3 bases from V and 1 from J, leaving 14 bases between them. Per the germline V gene, CDR1 is KGHSH and CDR2 is LQKENI. The CDR3 sequence: CASSPLGGVGTDTQYF. In DNA form, the CDR3 reads TGTGCCAGCTCACCGCTCGGGGGAGTGGGCACAGATACGCAGTATTTT.

V and J are TRBV19 and TRBJ1-2, with TRBD1 matching over 7 bases. Trimming cost V 5 bases and J 0 bases; bases outside gene matches: 6. Germline CDR1 LNHDA, CDR2 SQIVND (reference sequence). The CDR3 length is 15 residues. CDR3 nucleotides: TGTGCCAGTAGTCAGGGGACAGCAACTAACTATGGCTACACCTTC. Its translation is CASSQGTATNYGYTF.

Here the CDR3 DNA reads TGTGCCAGTTCCGTTCCTTATCAGCCCCAGCATTTT. This sequence encodes CASSVPYQPQHF. J is TRBJ1-5 and V is TRBV27; D gene unclear. The CDR3 is 12 residues long. The germline gives CDR1 MNHEY, CDR2 SMNVEV (reference sequence). Trimming left V 9 bases short and J 5 bases short, with 11 bases between.

The chain recombines TRBV4-3 with TRBJ2-3; TRBD1 might be the D (5 bases). The CDR3 consists of 17 residues. V was trimmed by 2 bases and J by 0 bases, leaving 15 bases between them. The germline V gene encodes CDR1 LGHNA and CDR2 YSLEER. The CDR3 reads CASSQRVRAASTDTQYF. DNA for the CDR3: TGCGCCAGCAGCCAACGGGTCAGGGCAGCTAGCACAGATACGCAGTATTTT.

This clone came up a few times. The chain couples TRBV7-8 to TRBJ1-2; 8 nucleotides align to TRBD1. The CDR3 has 16 residues. V shed 5 bases and J 6 bases; nucleotides not matched to a gene: 14. CDR1 and CDR2 from the germline V gene are SGHVS and FQNEAQ. The CDR3 sequence is CASSAYSGGGWDGYTF. For the CDR3, the DNA is TGTGCCAGCAGCGCTTACTCAGGGGGCGGTTGGGATGGCTACACCTTC.

J is TRBJ2-6 and V is TRBV11-3; weak D call: TRBD1 (5 bases). Per the germline V gene, CDR1 is SGHNT and CDR2 is YENEEA. This CDR3 is built from 18 residues. V was cut by 1 base and J by 0 bases, with 13 bases left in between. The CDR3 here is CASSLGRTPDSGANVLTF. The CDR3 DNA follows: TGTGCCAGCAGCTTAGGCCGGACACCCGACTCTGGGGCCAACGTCCTGACTTTC.

This chain joins TRBV6-5 and TRBJ2-7, with 8 positions matching TRBD1. Germline V gene lookup returns CDR1 MNHEY and CDR2 SVGAGI. V lost 5 bases, J lost 6 bases, and 12 bases stayed unmatched. This CDR3 is 15 amino acids long. Here the CDR3 DNA reads TGTGCCAGCAGTCCCGACGACAGGGGAAAGGGCGAGCAGTACTTC. Translation gives CASSPDDRGKGEQYF.

This clone has a handful of counts. This rearrangement joins TRBV6-2 or TRBV6-3 to TRBJ1-1; 11 bases align to TRBD1. V shed 3 bases, J shed 10 bases, and the junction held 10 bases outside the gene matches. Germline CDR1 is MNHEY and CDR2 is SVGEGT. CDR3 length: 15 amino acids. The CDR3 protein is CASSYGGQGAFGAFF. In DNA, the CDR3 is TGTGCCAGCAGTTATGGTGGACAGGGGGCCTTCGGAGCTTTCTTT.

V and J are TRBV19 and TRBJ1-1; D is perhaps TRBD1 (6 bases). The CDR3 extends over 17 amino acids. V lost 5 bases, J lost 2 bases, and 21 bases lay in between. Germline CDR1 and CDR2: LNHDA and SQIVND (reference sequence). The CDR3 region has the DNA TGTGCCAGTAGTGCCTTACAGGGACTCCTAGGAAACACTGAAGCTTTCTTT. It codes for CASSALQGLLGNTEAFF.

The chain has TRBV4-1 and TRBJ1-1; tentative D call: TRBD1 (6 bases). V lost 2 bases, J lost 3 bases, and 13 bases lay in between. CDR1 is MGHRA and CDR2 is YSYEKL in the germline V gene. The CDR3 totals 15 residues. The CDR3 region is CASSQPGQRHTEAFF. The CDR3 nucleotides read TGCGCCAGCAGCCAACCGGGACAAAGGCACACTGAAGCTTTCTTT.

This clone has ten or more counts. V and J are TRBV4-2 and TRBJ2-1, with 11 bases identical to TRBD2. Germline V gene data show CDR1 as LGHNA and CDR2 as YNFKEQ. This CDR3 is built from 16 residues. The junction had 4 bases not matched to a gene; V was cut back by 3 bases and J by 3 bases. The CDR3 here is CASSHQLAGDYNEQFF. The CDR3 DNA reads TGTGCCAGCAGCCACCAACTAGCGGGGGACTACAATGAGCAGTTCTTC.

Here the CDR3 reads CASSDPFGGEHEQYF. The CDR3 nucleotides read TGTGCCAGCAGTGACCCTTTTGGGGGGGAACACGAGCAGTACTTC. The chain has TRBV6-1 and TRBJ2-7, with TRBD2 matching over 7 bases. Per germline, CDR1 MNHNS and CDR2 SASEGT. The CDR3 is made up of 15 amino acids. After removal of 3 bases from V and 5 bases from J, the junction contained 10 bases not matched to a gene.

The chain employs TRBV3-1 (or the pseudogene TRBV3-2) and TRBJ2-7; 10 nucleotides agree with TRBD2. The CDR3 is made up of 15 amino acids. Losses at the gene ends were 0 bases for V and 7 bases for J; bases not matched to a gene: 6. Germline V gene sequence: CDR1 LGHDT, CDR2 YNNKEL (reference sequence). CDR3 sequence reads: CASSQEGKGLAEQYF. Written as DNA, the CDR3 is TGTGCCAGCAGCCAAGAGGGAAAGGGACTAGCGGAGCAGTACTTC.

The V and J genes are TRBV7-3 and TRBJ1-2, with D maybe TRBD1 (5 bases). Trimming pared 1 base from V and 2 bases from J, leaving 11 bases between. Germline lookup yields CDR1 SGHTA and CDR2 FQGTGA. The CDR3 length is 15 residues. The CDR3 region has the DNA TGTGCCAGCAGCTTAAGGGCAGGGCAGAACTATGGCTACACCTTC. It codes for CASSLRAGQNYGYTF.

The chain is built from TRBV6-6 and TRBJ1-1; no clear D. Germline V gives CDR1 MNHNY, CDR2 SVGAGI (reference sequence). This CDR3 comprises 12 residues. Trimming took 7 bases from V and 6 from J, leaving 12 bases between them. The CDR3 region has the DNA TGTGCCAGCATCGGACTGGTCCCTGAAGCTTTCTTT. Translated, it gives CASIGLVPEAFF.

The chain combines TRBV19 with TRBJ2-2; D is unresolved. Germline loops: CDR1 LNHDA, CDR2 SQIVND (reference sequence). This CDR3 is 12 amino acids long. V was cut by 3 bases and J by 7 bases, with 6 bases left in between. The CDR3, as DNA: TGTGCCAGTAGTATTATGGGCGGGGAGCTGTTTTTT. Protein product: CASSIMGGELFF.

The rearrangement links TRBV10-3 to TRBJ2-2; TRBD2 matches 12 bases. The CDR3 is made up of 14 amino acids. Trimming cost V 8 bases and J 7 bases; bases outside gene matches: 5. Germline CDR1 and CDR2: ENHRY and SYGVKD. The CDR3: CAISLTSGGGELFF. CDR3 coding DNA: TGTGCCATCTCCCTGACTAGCGGGGGCGGGGAGCTGTTTTTT.

This clone came up a few times. The chain employs TRBV5-1 and TRBJ1-2; possibly TRBD1 for D (5 bases). CDR3 length: 14 amino acids. V was trimmed by 0 bases and J by 7 bases, leaving 13 bases between them. CDR1 and CDR2 (germline): SGHRS, YFSETQ. The CDR3 loop is CASSLAGTEGGYTF. The CDR3 bases are TGCGCCAGCAGCTTGGCGGGGACTGAGGGTGGCTACACCTTC.

The J gene is TRBJ1-2, the V gene TRBV29-1, with 7 bases that match TRBD1. The junction had 4 bases not matched to a gene; V was cut back by 2 bases and J by 4 bases. The CDR3 covers 13 residues. Germline V gene lookup returns CDR1 SQVTM and CDR2 ANQGSEA. The CDR3 loop reads CSVEFDRAYGYTF. The CDR3 DNA is TGCAGCGTTGAATTTGACAGGGCCTATGGCTACACCTTC. Full variable domain (rest looked up from reference TRBV29-1 and TRBJ1-2): SAVISQKPSRDICQRGTSLTIQCQVDSQVTMMFWYRQQPGQSLTLIATANQGSEATYESGFVIDKFPISRPNLTFSTLTVSNMSPEDSSIYLCSVEFDRAYGYTFGSGTRLTVV.

V gene TRBV9 combines with J gene TRBJ1-4; D gene unclear. V gave up 1 base and J gave up 8 bases, with 9 bases separating them. This CDR3 is 13 amino acids long. Per the germline V gene, CDR1 is SGDLS and CDR2 is YYNGEE. Here the CDR3 reads CASSVLVGEKLFF. CDR3 DNA sequence: TGTGCCAGCAGCGTACTAGTGGGAGAAAAACTGTTTTTT.

This chain joins TRBV5-8 and TRBJ2-3; D is unresolved. V dropped 4 bases and J dropped 6 bases, with 15 bases sitting between them. From germline, CDR1 is SGHTS and CDR2 YDEGEE. The CDR3 runs to 14 residues. The CDR3 sequence: CASSLDPRADTQYF. The CDR3, as DNA: TGTGCCAGCAGCCTGGACCCCCGGGCGGATACGCAGTATTTT.

The chain uses TRBV14 and TRBJ1-1; D might be TRBD1 (5 bases). The germline CDR1 and CDR2 sequences are SGHDN and FVKESK. CDR3 length equals 17 residues. V lost 4 bases to trimming and J lost 0 bases, with 18 bases between them. The DNA for the CDR3 is TGTGCCAGCAGCCCGTTCGGCTACAGGAGATTGAACACTGAAGCTTTCTTT. It is translated as CASSPFGYRRLNTEAFF.

The V and J genes are TRBV11-3 and TRBJ1-1; no clear D. The germline gives CDR1 SGHNT, CDR2 YENEEA. The CDR3 is made up of 13 amino acids. Trimming stripped 5 bases from V and 5 bases from J, with 12 bases between. CDR3 DNA sequence: TGTGCCAGCAGCCCCCGGGGAAAAACTGAAGCTTTCTTT. Its protein is CASSPRGKTEAFF.